The 19 T cell receptor beta chains below were found in one sample sequenced in a study of OX40 agonist ivuxolimab in advanced cancers. Measured with immunoSEQ multiplex PCR; TCRdb has only the in-frame clones, and not every one. There are 25,000 to 30,000 clones in the sample; about 87% occur only once, and around 21% lies in the top ten. Sequenced here: CD4+ or CD8+ T cells sorted from blood, sampled in a trial of the OX40 agonist ivuxolimab. Receptors originate from an adult with an advanced solid tumor such as melanoma, head and neck, liver or kidney cancer.

V usage is TRBV7-2 and J usage is TRBJ1-1; no definite D call. The CDR3 loop spans 13 amino acids. V was pared by 3 bases and J by 4 bases, with 9 bases between. Per germline, CDR1 SGHTA and CDR2 FQGNSA. CDR3 residues: CASSFSEVTEAFF. CDR3 nucleotide sequence: TGTGCCAGCAGCTTCTCCGAGGTCACTGAAGCTTTCTTT.

The chain employs TRBV5-6 and TRBJ2-7; 9 positions agree with TRBD1. V lost 0 bases and J lost 9; bases outside the gene matches: 1. Germline CDR1 SGHDT, CDR2 YYEEEE. The CDR3 contains 12 residues. DNA for the CDR3: TGTGCCAGCAGCTTGGACAGGGGGCGGCAGTACTTC. Protein: CASSLDRGRQYF.

This clone has only one observation. The rearrangement joins TRBV27 to TRBJ2-1, with TRBD1 matching 7 bases. With V trimmed by 4 bases and J by 6 bases, 0 bases remained unmatched. Germline V gene lookup returns CDR1 MNHEY and CDR2 SMNVEV (reference sequence). The CDR3 is 12 amino acids. CDR3 region: CASSSGGNEQFF. Written as DNA, the CDR3 is TGTGCCAGCAGTTCAGGGGGCAATGAGCAGTTCTTC.

The chain joins TRBV10-2 to TRBJ2-2; 7 nucleotides agree with TRBD2. CDR1 is WSHSY and CDR2 is SAAADI in the germline V gene. V shed 8 bases, J shed 6 bases, and the junction held 12 bases outside the gene matches. The CDR3 has 15 residues. In nucleotides, the CDR3 is TGCGCCAGCTCCCGTAACGGGAGGCTGTCCGGGGAGCTGTTTTTT. Its translation: CASSRNGRLSGELFF.

In this sample, this clone turned up once. The chain joins TRBV7-6 to TRBJ1-2, with D possibly matching TRBD1 (5 bases). Germline V gene sequence: CDR1 SGHVS, CDR2 FNYEAQ. The germline V and J ends were trimmed by 6 bases and 1 base, with 18 bases remaining between them. The CDR3 has 16 amino acids. The CDR3 loop is CASSIKGYSHNYGYTF. The CDR3 region has the DNA TGTGCCAGCAGTATCAAGGGGTACTCACATAACTATGGCTACACCTTC.

Concerning this clone itself: The sample contains more than one DNA sequence encoding this CDR3. DNA of the CDR3: TGTGCCAGCAGTGTAGGGCAGGGTATATCCTACGAGCAGTACTTC. Its translation is CASSVGQGISYEQYF. The V and J genes are TRBV6-1 and TRBJ2-7, with D possibly matching TRBD1 (5 bases). Trimming removed 4 bases at V and 1 base at J, with 14 bases between. The CDR3 sequence is 15 residues long. CDR1 and CDR2 from the germline V gene are MNHNS and SASEGT.

This rearrangement joins TRBV28 to TRBJ2-3, with D tentatively TRBD2 (6 bases). Germline V gene sequence: CDR1 MDHEN, CDR2 SYDVKM. The CDR3 spans 14 residues. The germline V and J ends were trimmed by 3 bases and 1 base, with 8 bases remaining between them. The CDR3 sequence is CASSFLAGTDTQYF. The CDR3 DNA is TGTGCCAGCAGTTTCTTAGCGGGCACAGATACGCAGTATTTT.

The chain joins TRBV19 to TRBJ2-7, with D tentatively TRBD1 (5 bases). Trimming left V 6 bases short and J 2 bases short, with 14 bases between. Germline CDR1 is LNHDA and CDR2 is SQIVND (reference sequence). The CDR3 length is 14 residues. The CDR3 here is CASRDNANAYEQYF. The CDR3 nucleotides are TGTGCCAGTAGGGACAATGCAAATGCCTACGAGCAGTACTTC.

In its sample, this clone was seen once. The chain links TRBV19 to TRBJ2-5; 8 bases map to TRBD1. CDR3 length equals 15 residues. Looked up from germline, CDR1 is LNHDA and CDR2 is SQIVND (reference sequence). V lost 4 bases and J lost 5; bases outside the gene matches: 9. CDR3 in DNA: TGTGCCAGTAGTACAGGACAGGGTATATGGGAGACCCAGTACTTC. Translated: CASSTGQGIWETQYF.

The genes are TRBV9 and TRBJ2-3; 8 bases align to TRBD2. The CDR3 is made up of 17 amino acids. In germline, CDR1 is SGDLS, CDR2 YYNGEE. With 4 bases clipped from V and 2 bases from J, the junction kept 12 bases outside the gene matches. The CDR3 reads CASSTLGAGGTTDTQYF. CDR3 DNA: TGTGCCAGCAGCACCCTGGGTGCGGGGGGCACCACAGATACGCAGTATTTT.

The chain carries TRBV5-1 and TRBJ1-1, with a weak D call TRBD1 (6 bases). The CDR3 covers 15 residues. Trimming pared 4 bases from V and 1 base from J, leaving 14 bases between. Germline V CDR1 and CDR2: SGHRS, YFSETQ. The CDR3 DNA sequence: TGCGCCAGCAGCGGCCTGACAGGCGCGAACACTGAAGCTTTCTTT. It specifies CASSGLTGANTEAFF.

This chain uses TRBV12-5 with TRBJ2-3; 7 nucleotides align to TRBD2. The junction had 9 bases not matched to a gene; V was cut back by 3 bases and J by 3 bases. Germline CDR1 LGHNT, CDR2 FRNRAP. This CDR3 is built from 16 residues. Here the CDR3 reads CASGFGVEGGTDTQYF. The CDR3 DNA is TGTGCTAGTGGTTTTGGGGTCGAGGGAGGGACAGATACGCAGTATTTT.

The V and J genes are TRBV27 and TRBJ2-1; D may be TRBD2 (6 bases). CDR1 is MNHEY and CDR2 is SMNVEV in the germline V gene (reference sequence). This CDR3 has 13 amino acids. Trimming took 3 bases from V and 6 from J, leaving 9 bases between them. The CDR3 loop is CASSLGLGNEQFF. The CDR3 region has the DNA TGTGCCAGCAGTTTGGGACTCGGCAATGAGCAGTTCTTC.

The gene calls are TRBV29-1 and TRBJ2-3; 10 bases are a match to TRBD1. The germline V gene has CDR1 SQVTM and CDR2 ANQGSEA. V was pared by 6 bases and J by 7 bases, with 10 bases of the junction left unmatched. CDR3 length equals 14 residues. The CDR3 loop reads CSVSGTGDMNTQYF. The CDR3 DNA reads as TGCAGCGTAAGTGGGACAGGGGATATGAATACGCAGTATTTT.

The V and J genes are TRBV5-8 and TRBJ1-5, with TRBD1 matching over 8 bases. Germline-derived CDR1 and CDR2 are SGHTS and YDEGEE. CDR3 length: 18 residues. Trimming cost V 3 bases and J 1 base; bases outside gene matches: 12. The CDR3 bases are TGTGCCAGCAGCTCCTCCGGGACAGGCATGGTAAGCAATCAGCCCCAGCATTTT. Amino acid sequence: CASSSSGTGMVSNQPQHF.

The chain is built from TRBV7-6 and TRBJ1-2, with 9 bases identical to TRBD1. CDR3 length: 18 amino acids. The germline CDR1 and CDR2 sequences are SGHVS and FNYEAQ. V lost 5 bases, J lost 7 bases, and 20 bases stayed unmatched. The CDR3 DNA reads TGTGCCAGCAGCCCCCGGTTATTTGGTACGGGACAGGGCTTTGGCTACACCTTC. It encodes CASSPRLFGTGQGFGYTF.

In DNA, the CDR3 is TGTGCCAGCAGTTCTCTCCGGGAGATGAACACTGAAGCTTTCTTT. It is translated as CASSSLREMNTEAFF. The chain is built from TRBV28 and TRBJ1-1; D is unclear. Germline loops: CDR1 MDHEN, CDR2 SYDVKM. The V end was cut by 4 bases, the J end by 0 bases, with 12 bases between. The CDR3 length is 15 residues.

The rearrangement uses TRBV27 and TRBJ2-7; 7 positions match TRBD2. There are 11 residues in the CDR3. Trimming removed 7 bases from V and 4 bases from J; junction bases left unmatched: 1. Per germline, CDR1 MNHEY and CDR2 SMNVEV (reference sequence). Written as DNA, the CDR3 is TGTGCCAGCACCGGGGGGTACGAGCAGTACTTC. It encodes CASTGGYEQYF.

V and J are TRBV7-9 and TRBJ2-1; no firm D call. The V and J ends lost 3 bases and 8 bases respectively, with 8 bases between them. The germline V gene encodes CDR1 SEHNR and CDR2 FQNEAQ (reference sequence). The CDR3 is 12 residues long. The CDR3 sequence: CASSFRSHEQFF. The CDR3 nucleotides read TGTGCCAGCAGCTTCCGGAGCCATGAGCAGTTCTTC.